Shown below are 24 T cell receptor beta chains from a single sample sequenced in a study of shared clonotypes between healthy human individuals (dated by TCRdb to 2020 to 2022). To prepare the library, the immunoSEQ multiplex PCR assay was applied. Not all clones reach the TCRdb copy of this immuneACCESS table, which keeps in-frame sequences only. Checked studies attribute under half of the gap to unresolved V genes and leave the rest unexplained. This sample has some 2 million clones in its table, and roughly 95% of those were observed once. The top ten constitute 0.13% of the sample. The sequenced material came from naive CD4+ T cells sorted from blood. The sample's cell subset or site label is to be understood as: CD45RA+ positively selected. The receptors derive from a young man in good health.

CDR3 protein: CASSLGQSGANVLTF. The CDR3 nucleotides read TGTGCCAGCAGTTTAGGGCAGTCTGGGGCCAACGTCCTGACTTTC. The chain joins TRBV28 to TRBJ2-6, with D unclear. V lost 2 bases, J lost 1 base, and 6 bases lay in between. Per germline, CDR1 MDHEN and CDR2 SYDVKM. The CDR3 loop spans 15 amino acids. The variable domain in full, with the rest retrieved from reference TRBV28 and TRBJ2-6, is DVKVTQSSRYLVKRTGEKVFLECVQDMDHENMFWYRQDPGLGLRLIYFSYDVKMKEKGDIPEGYSVSREKKERFSLILESASTNQTSMYLCASSLGQSGANVLTFGAGSRLTVL.

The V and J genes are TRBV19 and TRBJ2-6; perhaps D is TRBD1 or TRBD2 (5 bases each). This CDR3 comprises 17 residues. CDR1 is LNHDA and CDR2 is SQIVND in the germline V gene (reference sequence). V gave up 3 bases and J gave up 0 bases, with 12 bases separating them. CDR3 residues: CASSIRATSSGANVLTF. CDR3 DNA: TGTGCCAGTAGTATCAGGGCTACTAGCTCTGGGGCCAACGTCCTGACTTTC.

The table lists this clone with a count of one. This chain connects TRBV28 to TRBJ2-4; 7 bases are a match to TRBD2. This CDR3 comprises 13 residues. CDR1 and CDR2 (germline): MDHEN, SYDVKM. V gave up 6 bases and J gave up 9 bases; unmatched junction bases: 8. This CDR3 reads CASRPSGEGIQYF. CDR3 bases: TGTGCCAGCAGACCCAGCGGGGAGGGCATTCAGTACTTC.

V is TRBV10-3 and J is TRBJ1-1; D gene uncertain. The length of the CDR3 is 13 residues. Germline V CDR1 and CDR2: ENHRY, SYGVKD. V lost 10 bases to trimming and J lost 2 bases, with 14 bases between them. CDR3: CATGQVPNTEAFF. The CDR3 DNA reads TGTGCCACCGGCCAAGTCCCTAACACTGAAGCTTTCTTT.

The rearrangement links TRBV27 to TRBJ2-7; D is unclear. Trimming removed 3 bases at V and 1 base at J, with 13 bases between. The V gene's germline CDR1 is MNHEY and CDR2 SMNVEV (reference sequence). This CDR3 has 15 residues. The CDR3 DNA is TGTGCCAGCAGTTTTCTCGGCAGGATGTCCTACGAGCAGTACTTC. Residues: CASSFLGRMSYEQYF.

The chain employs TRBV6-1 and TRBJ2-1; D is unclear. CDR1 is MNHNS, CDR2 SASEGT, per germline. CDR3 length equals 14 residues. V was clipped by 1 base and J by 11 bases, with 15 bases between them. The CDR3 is CASSEDLADWKQFF. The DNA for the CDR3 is TGTGCCAGCAGTGAAGATTTGGCAGACTGGAAGCAGTTCTTC.

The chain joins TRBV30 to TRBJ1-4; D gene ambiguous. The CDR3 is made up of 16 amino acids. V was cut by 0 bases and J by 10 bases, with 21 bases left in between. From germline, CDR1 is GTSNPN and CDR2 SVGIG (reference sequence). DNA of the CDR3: TGTGCCTGGAGTGTAACCCCGCCGGGAAATATGGGAAAACTGTTTTTT. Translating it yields CAWSVTPPGNMGKLFF.

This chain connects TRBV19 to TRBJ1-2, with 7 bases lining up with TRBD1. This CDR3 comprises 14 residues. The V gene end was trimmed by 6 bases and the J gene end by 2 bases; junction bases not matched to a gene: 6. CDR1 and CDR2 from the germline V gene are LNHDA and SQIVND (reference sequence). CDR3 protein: CASSRRDSNYGYTF. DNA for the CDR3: TGTGCCAGTAGCCGTCGGGACAGCAACTATGGCTACACCTTC. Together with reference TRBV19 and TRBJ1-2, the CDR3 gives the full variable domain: DGGITQSPKYLFRKEGQNVTLSCEQNLNHDAMYWYRQDPGQGLRLIYYSQIVNDFQKGDIAEGYSVSREKKESFPLTVTSAQKNPTAFYLCASSRRDSNYGYTFGSGTRLTVV.

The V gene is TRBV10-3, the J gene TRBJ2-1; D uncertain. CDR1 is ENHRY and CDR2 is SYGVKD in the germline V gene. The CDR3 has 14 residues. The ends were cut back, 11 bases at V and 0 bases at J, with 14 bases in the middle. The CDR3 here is CAAGGPSSYNEQFF. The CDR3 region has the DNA TGTGCCGCCGGCGGACCGAGCTCCTACAATGAGCAGTTCTTC.

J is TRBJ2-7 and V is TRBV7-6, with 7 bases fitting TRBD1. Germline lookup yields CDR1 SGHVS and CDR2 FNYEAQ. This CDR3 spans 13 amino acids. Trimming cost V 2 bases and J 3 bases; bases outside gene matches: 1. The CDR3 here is CASSLNRGYEQYF. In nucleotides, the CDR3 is TGTGCCAGCAGCTTAAACAGGGGCTACGAGCAGTACTTC.

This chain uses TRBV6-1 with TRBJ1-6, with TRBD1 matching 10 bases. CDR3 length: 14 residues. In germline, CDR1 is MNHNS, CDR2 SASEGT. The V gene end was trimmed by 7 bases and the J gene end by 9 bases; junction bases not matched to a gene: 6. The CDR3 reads CASTRGDRGSPLHF. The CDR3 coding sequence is TGTGCCAGCACCCGTGGGGACAGGGGTTCACCCCTCCACTTT.

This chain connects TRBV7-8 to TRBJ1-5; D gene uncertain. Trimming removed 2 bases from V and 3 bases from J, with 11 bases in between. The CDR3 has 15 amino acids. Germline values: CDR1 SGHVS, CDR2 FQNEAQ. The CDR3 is CASSLIGLVNQPQHF. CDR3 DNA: TGTGCCAGCAGCTTAATAGGTCTGGTCAATCAGCCCCAGCATTTT. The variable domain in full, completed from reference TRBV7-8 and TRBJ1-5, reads GAGVSQSPRYKVAKRGQDVALRCDPISGHVSLFWYQQALGQGPEFLTYFQNEAQLDKSGLPSDRFFAERPEGSVSTLKIQRTQQEDSAVYLCASSLIGLVNQPQHFGDGTRLSIL.

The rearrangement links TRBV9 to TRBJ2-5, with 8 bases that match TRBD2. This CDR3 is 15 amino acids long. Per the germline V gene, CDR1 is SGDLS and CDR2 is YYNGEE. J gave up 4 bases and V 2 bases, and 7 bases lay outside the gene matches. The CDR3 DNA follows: TGTGCCAGCAGCGTGAACGGGGCGGGAGGAGAGACCCAGTACTTC. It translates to CASSVNGAGGETQYF.

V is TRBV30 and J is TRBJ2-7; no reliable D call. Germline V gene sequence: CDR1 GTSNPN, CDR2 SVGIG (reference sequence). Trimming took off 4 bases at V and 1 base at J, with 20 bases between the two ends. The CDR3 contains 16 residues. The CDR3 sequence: CAWTPVDWRSSYEQYF. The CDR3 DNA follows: TGTGCCTGGACTCCCGTCGATTGGCGGAGTTCCTACGAGCAGTACTTC.

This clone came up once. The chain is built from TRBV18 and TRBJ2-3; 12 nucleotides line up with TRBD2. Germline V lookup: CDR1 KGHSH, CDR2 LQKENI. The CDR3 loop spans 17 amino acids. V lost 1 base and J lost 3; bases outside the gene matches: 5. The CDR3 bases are TGTGCCAGCTCACCACTCGGACTAGCGGGAAGGACAGATACGCAGTATTTT. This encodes CASSPLGLAGRTDTQYF.

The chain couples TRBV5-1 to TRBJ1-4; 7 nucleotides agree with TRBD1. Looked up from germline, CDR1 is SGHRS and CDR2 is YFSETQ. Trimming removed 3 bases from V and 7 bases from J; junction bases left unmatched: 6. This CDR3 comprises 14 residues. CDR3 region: CASSWGPGGEKLFF. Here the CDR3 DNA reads TGCGCCAGCAGCTGGGGTCCAGGGGGTGAAAAACTGTTTTTT.

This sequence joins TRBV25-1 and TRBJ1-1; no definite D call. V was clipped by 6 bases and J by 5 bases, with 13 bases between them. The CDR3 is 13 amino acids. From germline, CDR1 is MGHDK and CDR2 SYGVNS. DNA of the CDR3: TGTGCCAGCAGGCGGCAGGTTGGAACTGAAGCTTTCTTT. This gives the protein CASRRQVGTEAFF.

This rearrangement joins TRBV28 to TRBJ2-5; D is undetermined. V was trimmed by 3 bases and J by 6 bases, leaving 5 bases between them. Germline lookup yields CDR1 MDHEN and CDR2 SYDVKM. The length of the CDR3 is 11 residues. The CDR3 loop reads CASSFEKTQYF. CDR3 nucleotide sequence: TGTGCCAGCAGTTTCGAAAAGACCCAGTACTTC.

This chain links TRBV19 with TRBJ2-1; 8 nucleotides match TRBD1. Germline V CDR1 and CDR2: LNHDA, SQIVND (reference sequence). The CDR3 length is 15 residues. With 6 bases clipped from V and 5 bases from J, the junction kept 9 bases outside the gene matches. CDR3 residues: CASSSEDRVNNEQFF. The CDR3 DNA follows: TGTGCCAGTAGCAGTGAGGACAGGGTTAACAATGAGCAGTTCTTC.

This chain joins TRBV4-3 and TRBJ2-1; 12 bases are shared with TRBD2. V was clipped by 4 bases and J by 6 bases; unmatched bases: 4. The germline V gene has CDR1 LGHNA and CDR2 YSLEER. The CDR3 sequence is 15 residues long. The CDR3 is CASSLGLAGFNEQFF. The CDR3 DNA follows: TGCGCCAGCAGCCTCGGACTAGCGGGATTCAATGAGCAGTTCTTC.

CDR3 protein: CAISESGGLTEAFF. The CDR3 DNA reads as TGTGCCATCAGTGAGTCTGGGGGCCTAACTGAAGCTTTCTTT. The chain employs TRBV10-3 and TRBJ1-1, with D possibly being TRBD1 (6 bases). This CDR3 is 14 amino acids long. The V gene's germline CDR1 is ENHRY and CDR2 SYGVKD. V lost 0 bases and J 5 bases, leaving 10 bases between the germline ends.

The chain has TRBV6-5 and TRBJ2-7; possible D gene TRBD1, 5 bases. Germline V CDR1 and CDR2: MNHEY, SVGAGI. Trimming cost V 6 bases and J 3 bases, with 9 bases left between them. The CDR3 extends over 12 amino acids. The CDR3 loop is CASRAGNYEQYF. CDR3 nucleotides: TGTGCCAGCAGAGCAGGGAACTACGAGCAGTACTTC.

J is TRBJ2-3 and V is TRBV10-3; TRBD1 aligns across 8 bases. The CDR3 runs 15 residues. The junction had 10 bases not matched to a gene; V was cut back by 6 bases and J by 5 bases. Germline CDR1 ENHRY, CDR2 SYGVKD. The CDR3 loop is CAIRSPDRAGDTQYF. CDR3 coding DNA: TGTGCCATCAGGAGCCCGGACAGGGCGGGAGATACGCAGTATTTT.

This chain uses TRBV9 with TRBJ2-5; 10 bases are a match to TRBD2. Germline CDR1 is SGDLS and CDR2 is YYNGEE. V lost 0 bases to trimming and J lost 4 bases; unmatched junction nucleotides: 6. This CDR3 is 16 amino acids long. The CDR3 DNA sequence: TGTGCCAGCAGCGTAGGAGCGGGAGGGCCGATAGAGACCCAGTACTTC. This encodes CASSVGAGGPIETQYF.